This TCR beta chain was recovered during a study of shared clonotypes between healthy human individuals. Whole-study results and caveats: Against clonotypes common to all four donors, non-shared ones had lower generation probabilities. Sample collection involved blood only; tissue repertoires are likely different.

For each subset, genomic DNA was distributed in equal portions over several immunoSEQ plates. Original methodology: Filtering was not the same, since immunoSEQ gave junction-only sequences without quality scores. Repertoires were generated with immunoSEQ multiplex PCR, while TCRdb's copy carries only in-frame clones and drops some. For V, J and clone size, that table is used; D and trimming come from the DNA. The sample carries 2 million to 2.5 million clones, approximately 94% recorded once. The naive CD8 population came from CD45RO-negative cells selected for CCR7, without terminally differentiated effector memory CD45RA+ cells. About this clone itself: Its specificity is unknown.

The CDR3 totals 17 residues. The V gene end was trimmed by 1 base and the J gene end by 0 bases; junction bases not matched to a gene: 6. Germline CDR1 and CDR2: SGDLS and YYNGEE. This chain joins TRBV9 and TRBJ2-2, with 7 bases lining up with TRBD2. Input material: naive CD8+ T cells from PBMCs. The TCR comes from a man younger than 35 in good health. Some clones in this sample may be carry-over from other donors' samples. The CDR3 bases are TGTGCCAGCAGCGTACCCCGACTAGCTGCGAACACCGGGGAGCTGTTTTTT. Amino acids: CASSVPRLAANTGELFF. The full variable domain, completed using reference TRBV9 and TRBJ2-2, is DSGVTQTPKHLITATGQRVTLRCSPRSGDLSVYWYQQSLDQGLQFLIQYYNGEERAKGNILERFSAQQFPDLHSELNLSSLELGDSALYFCASSVPRLAANTGELFFGEGSRLTVL.